These 21 T cell receptor beta chains share one sample of origin, sequenced in a study of shared clonotypes between healthy human individuals. The data were produced by immunoSEQ multiplex PCR, yet TCRdb's version contains in-frame clones alone and is incomplete. The data hold about 1 million clones, with under 80% observed a single time. Sequencing was performed on memory CD4+ T cells sorted from blood. Subset defined: CD45RA-negative fraction. All receptors derive from a man aged 18 to 30 in good health.

The chain combines TRBV7-9 with TRBJ2-1; no clear D gene. The CDR3 extends over 15 amino acids. V lost 1 base and J 5 bases, leaving 12 bases between the germline ends. Per germline, CDR1 SEHNR and CDR2 FQNEAQ (reference sequence). The CDR3 nucleotides read TGTGCCAGCAGCTTAGTATGGCAGGACGACAATGAGCAGTTCTTC. Its protein is CASSLVWQDDNEQFF. The full variable domain, rest sourced from reference TRBV7-9 and TRBJ2-1, is DTGVSQNPRHKITKRGQNVTFRCDPISEHNRLYWYRQTLGQGPEFLTYFQNEAQLEKSRLLSDRFSAERPKGSFSTLEIQRTEQGDSAMYLCASSLVWQDDNEQFFGPGTRLTVL.

The chain employs TRBV15 and TRBJ2-1, with 10 nucleotides matching TRBD2. The CDR3 covers 15 residues. The V gene's germline CDR1 is LNHNV and CDR2 YYDKDF (reference sequence). V was clipped by 1 base and J by 8 bases; unmatched bases: 5. In nucleotides, the CDR3 is TGTGCCACCAGCAGAGCTAGCGGGGGTGGTGATGAGCAGTTCTTC. Protein product: CATSRASGGGDEQFF.

Details on this clone: Other DNA sequences of this sample code for an identical CDR3. The chain employs TRBV5-8 and TRBJ1-5; maybe TRBD1 (5 bases). The germline V and J ends were trimmed by 0 bases and 1 base, with 8 bases remaining between them. In germline, CDR1 is SGHTS, CDR2 YDEGEE. The CDR3 spans 15 residues. The CDR3 loop is CASSLGQLSNQPQHF. The CDR3 DNA is TGTGCCAGCAGCTTGGGACAGTTAAGCAATCAGCCCCAGCATTTT.

The chain recombines TRBV7-9 with TRBJ2-1; possibly TRBD2 for D (5 bases). Deletions cut 8 bases from V and 2 bases from J, with 10 bases between. Germline V CDR1 and CDR2: SEHNR, FQNEAQ (reference sequence). The CDR3 has 13 amino acids. CDR3 region: CASGPGAYNEQFF. The DNA of the CDR3 is TGTGCCAGCGGCCCCGGGGCCTACAATGAGCAGTTCTTC.

The chain employs TRBV18 and TRBJ2-1; 14 bases are a match to TRBD2. CDR1 is KGHSH and CDR2 is LQKENI in the germline V gene. Unmatched junction bases numbered 3, after V lost 2 bases and J lost 0 bases. The length of the CDR3 is 18 residues. The CDR3 coding sequence is TGTGCCAGCTCACCAGGACTAGCGGGAGGCCCCTCCTACAATGAGCAGTTCTTC. It encodes CASSPGLAGGPSYNEQFF.

This clone showed up just once. This chain connects TRBV7-2 to TRBJ2-5; TRBD2 might be the D (7 bases). V was cut by 5 bases and J by 5 bases, with 12 bases left in between. The CDR3 loop spans 13 amino acids. CDR1 is SGHTA, CDR2 FQGNSA, per germline. The CDR3 reads CASSGGAGETQYF. The DNA of the CDR3 is TGTGCCAGCAGCGGGGGGGCCGGGGAGACCCAGTACTTC.

The genes are TRBV29-1 and TRBJ2-3, with D tentatively TRBD2 (5 bases). There are 14 residues in the CDR3. Trimming took 7 bases from V and 2 from J, leaving 16 bases between them. From germline, CDR1 is SQVTM and CDR2 ANQGSEA. The CDR3 protein is CSAQNRGSTDTQYF. CDR3 DNA sequence: TGCAGCGCCCAGAACCGGGGTTCCACAGATACGCAGTATTTT.

This chain joins TRBV10-3 and TRBJ1-5; a possible D gene is TRBD1 (5 bases). Germline V gene sequence: CDR1 ENHRY, CDR2 SYGVKD. The V gene lost 10 bases and the J gene lost 4 bases, with 14 bases spanning the gap. CDR3 size: 13 residues. The DNA for the CDR3 is TGTGCCACCCTCGAGGGGCCGAATCAGCCCCAGCATTTT. It codes for CATLEGPNQPQHF.

As concerns this clone: Other DNA sequences of this sample code for an identical CDR3. The gene calls are TRBV2 and TRBJ2-2; D is unclear. In germline, CDR1 is SNHLY, CDR2 FYNNEI. V was trimmed by 8 bases and J by 6 bases, leaving 13 bases between them. CDR3 length: 13 amino acids. The CDR3 spells CASGSKGSGELFF. In nucleotides, the CDR3 is TGTGCCAGCGGCTCTAAAGGATCCGGGGAGCTGTTTTTT.

The V and J genes are TRBV19 and TRBJ1-5; TRBD1 is a possible D gene (6 bases). Germline V gene lookup returns CDR1 LNHDA and CDR2 SQIVND (reference sequence). V was pared by 4 bases and J by 7 bases, with 11 bases between. The length of the CDR3 is 13 residues. The CDR3: CASSRPQGQPQHF. In nucleotides, the CDR3 is TGTGCCAGTAGTAGACCCCAGGGGCAGCCCCAGCATTTT.

The chain links TRBV10-3 to TRBJ1-6, with 10 nucleotides matching TRBD1. J lost 7 bases, V lost 6 bases, and 6 bases had no gene match. The germline V gene encodes CDR1 ENHRY and CDR2 SYGVKD. CDR3 length equals 15 residues. CDR3 nucleotides: TGTGCCATCAGGGATGGGACAGGGGCGAATTCACCCCTCCACTTT. This gives the protein CAIRDGTGANSPLHF.

Notes on this clone: Other DNA sequences in the sample encode the same CDR3. J is TRBJ2-3 and V is TRBV5-1; D is uncertain. The CDR3 length is 14 residues. Germline CDR1 reads SGHRS; CDR2 reads YFSETQ. The V and J ends lost 0 bases and 0 bases respectively, with 5 bases between them. CDR3 sequence reads: CASSLAASTDTQYF. CDR3 in DNA: TGCGCCAGCAGCTTGGCAGCTAGCACAGATACGCAGTATTTT. The full variable domain, completed using reference TRBV5-1 and TRBJ2-3, is KAGVTQTPRYLIKTRGQQVTLSCSPISGHRSVSWYQQTPGQGLQFLFEYFSETQRNKGNFPGRFSGRQFSNSRSEMNVSTLELGDSALYLCASSLAASTDTQYFGPGTRLTVL.

This clone came up a few times. Other DNA sequences in this specimen translate into the identical CDR3. The gene calls are TRBV30 and TRBJ2-3; D is possibly TRBD2 (6 bases). The length of the CDR3 is 12 residues. V was trimmed by 0 bases and J by 6 bases, leaving 7 bases between them. Germline values: CDR1 GTSNPN, CDR2 SVGIG (reference sequence). CDR3 region: CAWSVGGDTQYF. Here the CDR3 DNA reads TGTGCCTGGAGTGTAGGAGGGGATACGCAGTATTTT.

CDR3 in amino acids: CSVDLAGGNFKREQYF. The CDR3, as DNA: TGCAGCGTTGACTTAGCGGGAGGGAATTTTAAACGGGAGCAGTACTTC. The rearrangement joins TRBV29-1 to TRBJ2-7; the match to TRBD2 covers 11 bases. Germline V gives CDR1 SQVTM, CDR2 ANQGSEA. This CDR3 has 16 amino acids. Trimming cost V 3 bases and J 7 bases; bases outside gene matches: 14.

The J gene is TRBJ1-1, the V gene TRBV27, with a weak D call TRBD1 (6 bases). The CDR3 is 15 residues long. V was trimmed by 4 bases and J by 5 bases, leaving 17 bases between them. Germline values: CDR1 MNHEY, CDR2 SMNVEV (reference sequence). DNA for the CDR3: TGTGCCAGCAGTTCCTACAGGGTTCAAGGGACTGAAGCTTTCTTT. Translation: CASSSYRVQGTEAFF.

The chain joins TRBV15 to TRBJ1-3; 10 positions agree with TRBD1. Per the germline V gene, CDR1 is LNHNV and CDR2 is YYDKDF (reference sequence). Unmatched junction bases numbered 3, after V lost 1 base and J lost 3 bases. The CDR3 sequence is 16 residues long. CDR3 sequence (DNA): TGTGCCACCAGCAGAGGGGACAGGGGTGGTGGAAACACCATATATTTT. Translated, it gives CATSRGDRGGGNTIYF.

The chain couples TRBV10-2 to TRBJ2-1; TRBD2 agrees at 8 bases. The V gene end was trimmed by 8 bases and the J gene end by 11 bases; junction bases not matched to a gene: 14. There are 14 residues in the CDR3. Germline assignment: CDR1 WSHSY and CDR2 SAAADI. CDR3 protein: CASGGAGRAFKQFF. CDR3 in DNA: TGCGCCAGCGGGGGGGCCGGGAGGGCCTTTAAGCAGTTCTTC.

This clone was seen only a few times. The identical CDR3 is also encoded by other nucleotide sequences in the sample. V and J are TRBV11-2 and TRBJ2-5; D is possibly TRBD2 (6 bases). Deletions cut 4 bases from V and 5 bases from J, with 14 bases between. Germline CDR1 reads SGHAT; CDR2 reads FQNNGV. The CDR3 contains 14 residues. The CDR3 sequence is CASSSLGGKETQYF. The CDR3 DNA reads as TGTGCCAGCAGCTCTCTTGGGGGGAAGGAGACCCAGTACTTC.

The sample holds a few counts of this clone. The chain links TRBV5-1 to TRBJ1-1, with no clear D. Trimming removed 1 base from V and 14 bases from J, with 15 bases in between. CDR1 and CDR2 (germline): SGHRS, YFSETQ. The CDR3 has 12 amino acids. The CDR3 DNA sequence: TGCGCCAGCAGCTTGAGTGGAGGATGGTTCTTCTTT. Translating gives CASSLSGGWFFF.

The sample holds one count of this clone. This sequence joins TRBV30 and TRBJ1-6; D not resolved. The germline V gene encodes CDR1 GTSNPN and CDR2 SVGIG (reference sequence). V lost 2 bases, J lost 8 bases, and 10 bases lay in between. The CDR3 is made up of 13 amino acids. The CDR3 coding sequence is TGTGCCTGGAGTCTGGAGGAGGATTCACCCCTCCACTTT. The encoded protein is CAWSLEEDSPLHF.

A few counts support this clone. The chain couples TRBV28 to TRBJ1-5, with 8 bases lining up with TRBD1. V shed 6 bases and J 6 bases; nucleotides not matched to a gene: 7. The length of the CDR3 is 14 residues. Per germline, CDR1 MDHEN and CDR2 SYDVKM. CDR3 amino acids: CASSPTGVSQPQHF. CDR3 in DNA: TGTGCCAGCAGCCCGACAGGGGTTAGTCAGCCCCAGCATTTT.